The sequence of this T cell receptor (beta chain) was determined in a study of regulatory T cells in long-lasting Graves disease. This clonotype was counted many times. The CDR3 totals 13 residues. The germline gives CDR1 MNHNS, CDR2 SASEGT. Between the trimmed V and J ends, which lost 8 bases and 2 bases, there was a span of 10 bases. Arm-PCR of CDR3 regions with iRepertoire HTBI primers generated TCR beta libraries. TCRdb processed the multiplex PCR reads anew with MiXCR; each CDR3 protein has one entry. The sample has a few hundred thousand distinct CDR3 sequences; approximately 20% are singletons. Time point reported: newly diagnosed GD, antithyroid drugs for less than 3 months. Extracted RNA from PBMCs served as the source of the TCR library. Patients came from an endocrinology department in Xi'an, China. This same sample was also taken into another study, of T cells in Graves' hyperthyroidism and ophthalmopathy. That work contributes: The hyperthyroidism was newly diagnosed and had lasted under 2 months; the patients were aged 18 to 65. Exclusion of patients followed from uncontrolled infection, other autoimmune disease, pregnancy or lactation. Diagnoses were made from clinical symptoms, serum measures (thyroxine and TRAb), thyroid ultrasound and orbital computed tomography.

This specimen was peripheral blood mononuclear cells (PBMCs), taken at new diagnosis, from a patient treated with antithyroid drugs. The source is a woman in her 30s with Graves disease. The rearrangement joins TRBV6-1 to TRBJ1-5; D is ambiguous. CDR3 sequence reads: CASRRDGNQPQHF. CDR3 nucleotides: TGTGCCAGCCGTCGCGATGGCAATCAGCCCCAGCATTTT.